This passage covers 8 T cell receptor beta chains from one sample sequenced in a study of T cell responses to AZD1222 COVID-19 vaccine. TCRdb's table, derived via immunoSEQ multiplex PCR, lists solely in-frame clones and lacks some. Of roughly 140,000 clones listed, around 86% are singletons. This specimen consisted of peripheral blood, obtained 28 days after the second AZD1222 dose. Source of these receptors: an adult who received the AZD1222 COVID-19 vaccine.

This chain joins TRBV14 and TRBJ2-3; 7 bases agree with TRBD2. Germline CDR1 SGHDN, CDR2 FVKESK. This CDR3 region has 16 residues. The V and J ends lost 5 bases and 0 bases, in that order; junction bases with no gene match: 8. CDR3 loop: CASSKIASGSTDTQYF. In nucleotides, the CDR3 is TGTGCCAGCAGCAAGATCGCTAGCGGTAGCACAGATACGCAGTATTTT.

This clone was recorded a few times. The chain employs TRBV19 and TRBJ1-1; 7 nucleotides line up with TRBD1. The ends lost 10 bases at V and 6 bases at J; junction bases unmatched: 5. This CDR3 is built from 11 residues. CDR1 LNHDA and CDR2 SQIVND come from the germline V gene (reference sequence). CDR3 residues: CATRDSPEAFF. The CDR3 DNA reads TGTGCCACCCGGGACAGTCCTGAAGCTTTCTTT. Full variable domain (missing parts from reference TRBV19 and TRBJ1-1): DGGITQSPKYLFRKEGQNVTLSCEQNLNHDAMYWYRQDPGQGLRLIYYSQIVNDFQKGDIAEGYSVSREKKESFPLTVTSAQKNPTAFYLCATRDSPEAFFGQGTRLTVV.

This clone has only a few counts. This chain joins TRBV10-1 and TRBJ1-1; weak D call: TRBD1 (6 bases). This CDR3 has 13 amino acids. The V end lost 1 base, the J end lost 11 bases, and 14 bases lay between the germline ends. The V gene's germline CDR1 is WNHNN and CDR2 SYGVQD (reference sequence). CDR3 sequence reads: CASSEYDRRAAFF. The CDR3 DNA sequence: TGCGCCAGCAGTGAGTATGACAGGCGAGCGGCTTTCTTT.

This sequence joins TRBV10-3 and TRBJ2-2; TRBD1 matches at 8 bases. The length of the CDR3 is 13 residues. V shed 8 bases, J shed 1 base, and the junction held 0 bases outside the gene matches. Per the germline V gene, CDR1 is ENHRY and CDR2 is SYGVKD. Written as DNA, the CDR3 is TGTGCCATCGGGACAGGGAACACCGGGGAGCTGTTTTTT. Protein sequence: CAIGTGNTGELFF.

The gene calls are TRBV5-1 and TRBJ2-3; TRBD2 is a possible D gene (6 bases). Germline V gives CDR1 SGHRS, CDR2 YFSETQ. The CDR3 consists of 14 residues. Trimming removed 9 bases at V and 2 bases at J, with 16 bases between. CDR3 region: CATTRGAFTDTQYF. The DNA for the CDR3 is TGCGCCACCACGCGGGGCGCCTTCACAGATACGCAGTATTTT.

This clone was observed once. The chain links TRBV5-8 to TRBJ2-3, with D uncertain. CDR3 length equals 14 residues. In germline, CDR1 is SGHTS, CDR2 YDEGEE. Between the trimmed V and J ends, which lost 7 bases and 0 bases, there was a span of 12 bases. CDR3 nucleotide sequence: TGTGCCAGCGCCCCAGGACGGAGCACAGATACGCAGTATTTT. The encoded protein is CASAPGRSTDTQYF.

This clone has just one count. The V gene is TRBV3-1 (or the pseudogene TRBV3-2), the J gene TRBJ2-2; D is unclear. The length of the CDR3 is 15 residues. The germline V gene encodes CDR1 LGHDT and CDR2 YNNKEL (reference sequence). The ends were cut back, 1 base at V and 1 base at J, with 7 bases in the middle. The CDR3 here is CASSQGQRNTGELFF. The CDR3, as DNA: TGTGCCAGCAGCCAAGGGCAGAGGAACACCGGGGAGCTGTTTTTT.

V is TRBV2 and J is TRBJ2-1, with D maybe TRBD2 (6 bases). The CDR3 is 13 residues long. Between the trimmed V and J ends, which lost 6 bases and 6 bases, there was a span of 12 bases. The germline V gene encodes CDR1 SNHLY and CDR2 FYNNEI. CDR3 region: CASRGDFFNEQFF. DNA for the CDR3: TGTGCCAGCAGGGGGGACTTTTTCAATGAGCAGTTCTTC.